This T cell receptor beta chain appears in the sequencing data of a study of shared clonotypes between healthy human individuals. Study conclusions and caveats: In a handful of donors, around 5.5% of naive CD4 clonotypes appeared in common.

This clone was observed a single time. Its antigen remains unidentified. Clones were read by immunoSEQ multiplex PCR, and TCRdb kept only the in-frame ones, dropping some. Of about 590,000 clones listed, roughly 95% were seen once; the top ten hold around 0.097%. CD45RO-negative, CCR7-positively selected cells formed the naive CD8 fraction, excluding terminally differentiated effector memory CD45RA+ cells. The germline V gene encodes CDR1 ENHRY and CDR2 SYGVKD. The CDR3 length is 12 residues. V gave up 5 bases and J gave up 2 bases, with 7 bases separating them. The chain is built from TRBV10-3 and TRBJ2-7; D gene unclear. The source of this sequence is a woman in her thirties in good health. The sequenced material came from naive CD8+ T cells sorted from blood. CDR3 DNA: TGTGCCATCAGTAAATCCACCTACGAGCAGTACTTC. Protein sequence: CAISKSTYEQYF.